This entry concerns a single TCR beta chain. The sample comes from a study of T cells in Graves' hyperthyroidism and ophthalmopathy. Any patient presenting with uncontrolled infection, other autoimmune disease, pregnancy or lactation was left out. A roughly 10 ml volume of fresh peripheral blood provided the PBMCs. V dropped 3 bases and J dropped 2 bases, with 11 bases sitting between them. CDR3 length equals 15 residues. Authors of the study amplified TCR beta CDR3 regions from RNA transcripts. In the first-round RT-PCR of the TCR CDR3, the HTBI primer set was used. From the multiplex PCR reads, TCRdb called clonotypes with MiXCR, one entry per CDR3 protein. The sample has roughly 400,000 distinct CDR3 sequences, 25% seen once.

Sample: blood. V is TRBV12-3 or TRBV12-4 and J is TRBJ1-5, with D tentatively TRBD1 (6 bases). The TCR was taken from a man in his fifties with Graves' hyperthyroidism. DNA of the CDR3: TGTGCCAGCAGTTTCGCAGGGGTGGGCAATCAGCCCCAGCATTTT. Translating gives CASSFAGVGNQPQHF.